This entry concerns a single T cell receptor (beta chain). Authors' methods: Reference gene primer amplification gave nucleated cell count estimates. The data were produced by immunoSEQ multiplex PCR, yet TCRdb's version contains in-frame clones alone and is incomplete. The D gene and trimming were derived from the DNA, and the V and J assignments and clone size from that table. The sample holds approximately 90,000 clones, more than 60% seen once. This CDR3 region has 16 residues. V dropped 4 bases and J dropped 4; count of bases not matched to a gene: 9. CDR1 is MGHRA and CDR2 is YSYEKL in the germline V gene. This specimen comes from a study of blood T cell repertoires in COVID-19. In the study overall: Spain, Italy and the United States supplied samples that represented acute and convalescent COVID-19. PBMCs, B-cell-depleted T cells, or T cells provided the cDNA or gDNA that made up the material.

The sample taken for sequencing was peripheral blood. The chain uses TRBV4-1 and TRBJ1-4, with 7 nucleotides matching TRBD1. The origin of this receptor is a man aged 70-80 years with acute or convalescent COVID-19. This CDR3 is CASSRNGGQLNEKLFF. The CDR3 nucleotides read TGCGCCAGCAGCCGGAACGGGGGACAGCTTAATGAAAAACTGTTTTTT.